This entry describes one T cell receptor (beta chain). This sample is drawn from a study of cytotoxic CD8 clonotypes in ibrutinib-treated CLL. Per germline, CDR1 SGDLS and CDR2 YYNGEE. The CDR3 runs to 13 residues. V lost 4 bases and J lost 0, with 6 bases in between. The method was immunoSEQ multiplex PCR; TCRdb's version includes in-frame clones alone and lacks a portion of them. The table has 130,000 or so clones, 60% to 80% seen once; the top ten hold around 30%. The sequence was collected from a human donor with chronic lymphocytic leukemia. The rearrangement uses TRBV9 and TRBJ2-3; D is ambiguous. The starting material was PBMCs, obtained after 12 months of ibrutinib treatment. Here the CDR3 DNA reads TGTGCCAGCAGCACGACAAGCACAGATACGCAGTATTTT. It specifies CASSTTSTDTQYF.